Listed below are T cell receptor beta chains from one sample, sequenced in a study of OX40 agonist ivuxolimab in advanced cancers. TCRdb's copy holds only in-frame clones and misses some; the assay was immunoSEQ multiplex PCR. The sample carries roughly 80,000 clones, around 84% recorded once. The sequences come from CD4+ or CD8+ T cells sorted from blood, collected in a trial of the OX40 agonist ivuxolimab. These receptors all come from an adult with an advanced solid tumor such as melanoma, head and neck, liver or kidney cancer. The CDR3 runs from the conserved cysteine through the conserved F or W. A D gene is named only where the DNA matches it firmly. Size is stated for part of the rows, as once, few or many counts, or as a class when the clone is expanded.

V	size	J	D	CDR3	DNA
TRBV10-3	-	TRBJ1-1	TRBD1	CAISLPSGGGGTEAFF	TGTGCCATCAGCCTACCCTCAGGGGGCGGTGGCACTGAAGCTTTCTTT
TRBV6-5	-	TRBJ1-6	-	CASSYYRGRNSPLHF	TGTGCCAGCAGTTACTACCGGGGGAGAAATTCACCCCTCCACTTT
TRBV29-1	-	TRBJ2-3	-	CSVEDTGNPSTDTQYF	TGCAGCGTTGAAGACACAGGGAACCCTAGCACAGATACGCAGTATTTT
TRBV15	-	TRBJ2-3	-	CATSRGAVSLDTQYF	TGTGCCACCAGCAGGGGGGCCGTATCCCTAGATACGCAGTATTTT
TRBV11-2	few	TRBJ2-1	-	CASSPATPYNEQFF	TGTGCCAGCAGCCCCGCGACCCCCTACAATGAGCAGTTCTTC
TRBV27	once	TRBJ2-3	-	CASSPWEGGTDTQYF	TGTGCCAGCAGTCCCTGGGAGGGGGGAACAGATACGCAGTATTTT
TRBV14	-	TRBJ2-7	TRBD1	CASSQSRGTYEQYF	TGTGCCAGCAGCCAAAGCAGGGGGACCTACGAGCAGTACTTC
TRBV16	-	TRBJ2-6	-	CASMDLSGSGANVLTF	TGTGCCAGCATGGATCTGAGCGGATCCGGGGCCAACGTCCTGACTTTC
TRBV4-1	-	TRBJ2-5	TRBD1	CASSQLGAGGETQYF	TGCGCCAGCAGCCAACTGGGAGCAGGGGGCGAGACCCAGTACTTC
TRBV9	-	TRBJ1-2	TRBD1	CASSGGQGSLFYGYTF	TGTGCCAGCAGCGGGGGACAGGGGTCCCTTTTTTATGGCTACACCTTC